This is a list of T cell receptor beta chains from one sample in a study of OX40 agonist ivuxolimab in advanced cancers. Using immunoSEQ multiplex PCR, the repertoire was profiled, and TCRdb retains in-frame clones only, with some absent. Of fewer than 85,000 clones listed, around nine tenths are singletons. The sequencing here drew on CD4+ or CD8+ T cells sorted from blood, taken in a trial of the OX40 agonist ivuxolimab. All receptors derive from an adult with an advanced solid tumor such as melanoma, head and neck, liver or kidney cancer. Each CDR3 is given with its conserved first and last residue. D genes are given only for firm matches. Rows give clone size only sometimes, using once, few, many, or a class for an expanded clone.

J gene: TRBJ1-6
clone size: .
V gene: TRBV28
D gene: TRBD1
CDR3 protein: CASRFTGGGSPLHF
CDR3 DNA: TGTGCCAGTCGGTTCACAGGGGGGGGATCACCCCTCCACTTT

J gene: TRBJ1-4
clone size: few
V gene: TRBV5-1
D gene: .
CDR3 protein: CASRCPDLF
CDR3 DNA: TGCGCCAGCAGGTGTCCTGACCTTTTT

J gene: TRBJ2-5
clone size: .
V gene: TRBV11-2
D gene: TRBD1
CDR3 protein: CASSLRTGLETQYF
CDR3 DNA: TGTGCCAGCAGCTTAAGGACAGGGTTGGAGACCCAGTACTTC

J gene: TRBJ2-3
clone size: .
V gene: TRBV5-1
D gene: .
CDR3 protein: CASSSFTDTQYF
CDR3 DNA: TGCGCCAGCAGCTCCTTCACAGATACGCAGTATTTT

J gene: TRBJ1-3
clone size: .
V gene: TRBV6-6
D gene: .
CDR3 protein: CASSEDKGGANTIYF
CDR3 DNA: TGTGCCAGCAGTGAGGACAAAGGAGGGGCGAACACCATATATTTT

J gene: TRBJ1-6
clone size: .
V gene: TRBV27
D gene: TRBD1
CDR3 protein: CASSSGTGAWRYNSPLHF
CDR3 DNA: TGTGCCAGCAGTTCCGGGACAGGCGCATGGCGGTATAATTCACCCCTCCACTTT

J gene: TRBJ1-1
clone size: .
V gene: TRBV6-5
D gene: .
CDR3 protein: CASSRLGGRAEAFF
CDR3 DNA: TGTGCCAGCAGCCGACTCGGGGGGAGGGCTGAAGCTTTCTTT

J gene: TRBJ2-7
clone size: .
V gene: TRBV30
D gene: TRBD1
CDR3 protein: CAWSAGTVNEQYF
CDR3 DNA: TGTGCCTGGAGTGCGGGGACAGTCAACGAGCAGTACTTC

J gene: TRBJ2-5
clone size: .
V gene: TRBV29-1
D gene: .
CDR3 protein: CNAGGGAGGETQYF
CDR3 DNA: TGCAACGCGGGTGGGGGCGCGGGCGGGGAGACCCAGTACTTC

J gene: TRBJ2-7
clone size: .
V gene: TRBV11-2
D gene: .
CDR3 protein: CASSGGAYEQYF
CDR3 DNA: TGTGCCAGTTCTGGCGGTGCCTACGAGCAGTACTTC

J gene: TRBJ1-1
clone size: few
V gene: TRBV27
D gene: TRBD1
CDR3 protein: CATGPTTGKRPEAFF
CDR3 DNA: TGTGCCACCGGGCCCACGACAGGGAAACGCCCTGAAGCTTTCTTT

J gene: TRBJ1-6
clone size: .
V gene: TRBV4-3
D gene: .
CDR3 protein: CASSQGADSPLHF
CDR3 DNA: TGCGCCAGCAGCCAAGGTGCGGATTCACCCCTCCACTTT

J gene: TRBJ2-1
clone size: .
V gene: TRBV5-4
D gene: .
CDR3 protein: CASSWGSGEQFF
CDR3 DNA: TGTGCCAGCAGCTGGGGTTCAGGTGAGCAGTTCTTC

J gene: TRBJ1-2
clone size: .
V gene: TRBV4-3
D gene: TRBD1
CDR3 protein: CASSGDRGRAYGYTF
CDR3 DNA: TGCGCCAGCAGTGGTGACAGGGGGCGAGCCTATGGCTACACCTTC

J gene: TRBJ1-2
clone size: .
V gene: TRBV14
D gene: .
CDR3 protein: CASSQDRNINYGYTF
CDR3 DNA: TGTGCCAGCAGCCAAGATAGGAATATTAACTATGGCTACACCTTC

J gene: TRBJ2-5
clone size: .
V gene: TRBV7-2
D gene: .
CDR3 protein: CASSLKPPTSPWETQYF
CDR3 DNA: TGTGCCAGCAGCTTAAAACCCCCCACTTCCCCCTGGGAGACCCAGTACTTC

J gene: TRBJ1-2
clone size: .
V gene: TRBV5-5
D gene: .
CDR3 protein: CASSPVNSNYGYTF
CDR3 DNA: TGTGCCAGCAGCCCGGTTAACAGTAACTATGGCTACACCTTC

J gene: TRBJ2-6
clone size: .
V gene: TRBV28
D gene: .
CDR3 protein: CASSYRANVLTF
CDR3 DNA: TGTGCCAGCAGTTACAGGGCCAACGTCCTGACTTTC

J gene: TRBJ1-3
clone size: .
V gene: TRBV10-3
D gene: .
CDR3 protein: CAISESRQGMSNTIYF
CDR3 DNA: TGTGCCATCAGTGAGTCGCGGCAGGGGATGTCTAACACCATATATTTT

J gene: TRBJ1-4
clone size: .
V gene: TRBV5-1
D gene: .
CDR3 protein: CASSYGTSEKLFF
CDR3 DNA: TGCGCCAGCAGCTACGGGACAAGTGAAAAACTGTTTTTT

J gene: TRBJ1-3
clone size: once
V gene: TRBV19
D gene: .
CDR3 protein: CASSLPGHAPRSGNTIYF
CDR3 DNA: TGTGCCAGTAGTCTCCCAGGTCACGCTCCCCGCTCTGGAAACACCATATATTTT

J gene: TRBJ2-5
clone size: .
V gene: TRBV5-1
D gene: TRBD1
CDR3 protein: CASSPRTGGEETQYF
CDR3 DNA: TGCGCCAGCAGCCCAAGGACAGGGGGCGAGGAGACCCAGTACTTC

J gene: TRBJ2-7
clone size: .
V gene: TRBV11-2
D gene: TRBD2
CDR3 protein: CASSSSGRAYEQYF
CDR3 DNA: TGTGCCAGCAGTTCTAGCGGGAGGGCCTACGAGCAGTACTTC

J gene: TRBJ1-5
clone size: .
V gene: TRBV27
D gene: .
CDR3 protein: CASSSVSWGAVQPQHF
CDR3 DNA: TGTGCCAGCAGTTCCGTGAGTTGGGGGGCTGTTCAGCCCCAGCATTTT

J gene: TRBJ2-7
clone size: once
V gene: TRBV19
D gene: .
CDR3 protein: CASSRRLMGRSFYEQYF
CDR3 DNA: TGTGCCAGTAGTCGCCGTTTAATGGGAAGATCGTTTTACGAGCAGTACTTC

J gene: TRBJ2-5
clone size: .
V gene: TRBV7-2
D gene: .
CDR3 protein: CASSPRRGAVRETQYF
CDR3 DNA: TGTGCCAGCAGCCCGAGAAGGGGGGCAGTTAGAGAGACCCAGTACTTC

J gene: TRBJ1-2
clone size: once
V gene: TRBV14
D gene: .
CDR3 protein: CASSQIGDYGYTF
CDR3 DNA: TGTGCCAGCAGCCAAATCGGCGACTATGGCTACACCTTC

J gene: TRBJ1-6
clone size: .
V gene: TRBV27
D gene: .
CDR3 protein: CASSPSGNSPLHF
CDR3 DNA: TGTGCCAGCAGCCCAAGTGGGAATTCACCCCTCCACTTT

J gene: TRBJ1-1
clone size: once
V gene: TRBV6-1
D gene: .
CDR3 protein: CASTERSGEVSEAFF
CDR3 DNA: TGTGCCAGCACCGAAAGGTCAGGGGAAGTCTCTGAAGCTTTCTTT

J gene: TRBJ1-2
clone size: .
V gene: TRBV6-5
D gene: .
CDR3 protein: CASSYGINNGYTF
CDR3 DNA: TGTGCCAGCAGTTACGGGATTAACAATGGCTACACCTTC

J gene: TRBJ2-1
clone size: .
V gene: TRBV19
D gene: .
CDR3 protein: CASTPVGENNEQFF
CDR3 DNA: TGTGCCAGTACCCCGGTCGGCGAGAACAATGAGCAGTTCTTC

J gene: TRBJ1-2
clone size: .
V gene: TRBV6-5
D gene: .
CDR3 protein: CASSYGHLSGYGYTF
CDR3 DNA: TGTGCCAGCAGTTACGGTCACCTCAGTGGGTATGGCTACACCTTC

J gene: TRBJ1-6
clone size: .
V gene: TRBV28
D gene: TRBD1
CDR3 protein: CASRKTGDGTPLHF
CDR3 DNA: TGTGCCAGCAGGAAGACAGGGGATGGGACACCCCTCCACTTT

J gene: TRBJ1-4
clone size: .
V gene: TRBV5-1
D gene: TRBD1
CDR3 protein: CASSPTGYSEKLFF
CDR3 DNA: TGCGCCAGCAGCCCGACAGGGTATAGTGAAAAACTGTTTTTT

J gene: TRBJ1-1
clone size: .
V gene: TRBV5-1
D gene: .
CDR3 protein: CASSIPGRLNTEAFF
CDR3 DNA: TGCGCCAGCAGCATCCCAGGCAGACTTAACACTGAAGCTTTCTTT

J gene: TRBJ1-5
clone size: few
V gene: TRBV2
D gene: .
CDR3 protein: CASREEYQPQHF
CDR3 DNA: TGTGCCAGCAGGGAGGAGTATCAGCCCCAGCATTTT

J gene: TRBJ2-7
clone size: .
V gene: TRBV5-8
D gene: TRBD2
CDR3 protein: CASSPRTSGVAYEQYF
CDR3 DNA: TGTGCCAGCAGCCCCCGGACTAGCGGGGTGGCCTACGAGCAGTACTTC

J gene: TRBJ2-5
clone size: .
V gene: TRBV7-8
D gene: .
CDR3 protein: CASSLVGGLGETQYF
CDR3 DNA: TGTGCCAGCAGCTTAGTAGGCGGGCTAGGAGAGACCCAGTACTTC

J gene: TRBJ1-6
clone size: few
V gene: TRBV10-1
D gene: TRBD1
CDR3 protein: CASSESRGPNSPLHF
CDR3 DNA: TGCGCCAGCAGTGAGTCGAGGGGGCCTAATTCACCCCTCCACTTT

J gene: TRBJ2-7
clone size: .
V gene: TRBV10-3
D gene: .
CDR3 protein: CAISESIETDYEQYF
CDR3 DNA: TGTGCCATCAGTGAGTCAATCGAAACGGACTACGAGCAGTACTTC

J gene: TRBJ2-1
clone size: .
V gene: TRBV6-1
D gene: .
CDR3 protein: CASVYNEQFF
CDR3 DNA: TGTGCCAGCGTTTACAATGAGCAGTTCTTC